These 8 T cell receptor beta chains were sequenced from one sample in a study of blood T cell repertoires in COVID-19. Data came from immunoSEQ multiplex PCR; TCRdb stores just in-frame clones and leaves some out. The sample holds some 260,000 clones, over 80% seen once. The sequenced sample consisted of peripheral blood. The receptors were sampled from a woman in her sixties or seventies with COVID-19, enrolled during active disease.

This chain joins TRBV28 and TRBJ2-7; 10 nucleotides align to TRBD1. Trimming at V came to 4 bases and at J to 3 bases, leaving 3 bases not matched to a gene. CDR1 is MDHEN, CDR2 SYDVKM, per germline. CDR3 length equals 14 residues. CDR3 in amino acids: CASSYDRGLYEQYF. The CDR3 region has the DNA TGTGCCAGCAGTTACGACAGGGGGCTCTACGAGCAGTACTTC.

This clone showed up just once. The rearrangement joins TRBV9 to TRBJ1-2; no definite D call. The CDR3 is 14 residues long. Trimming took 0 bases from V and 0 from J, leaving 6 bases between them. The V gene's germline CDR1 is SGDLS and CDR2 YYNGEE. For the CDR3, the DNA is TGTGCCAGCAGCGTAGGTACAGCTAACTATGGCTACACCTTC. Translation: CASSVGTANYGYTF.

The rearrangement joins TRBV6-6 to TRBJ1-3, with D possibly TRBD1 on 5 matching bases. CDR1 MNHNY and CDR2 SVGAGI come from the germline V gene (reference sequence). CDR3 length: 16 amino acids. The V end was cut by 1 base, the J end by 2 bases, with 12 bases between. DNA for the CDR3: TGTGCCAGCAGTTACTTTGGGGGGGATGCTGGAAACACCATATATTTT. The encoded protein is CASSYFGGDAGNTIYF.

The sample holds one count of this clone. V is TRBV19 and J is TRBJ1-1; maybe TRBD1 (6 bases). The CDR3 covers 15 residues. V shed 2 bases and J shed 5 bases, with 15 bases lying between them. CDR1 is LNHDA and CDR2 is SQIVND in the germline V gene (reference sequence). The CDR3 nucleotides are TGTGCCAGTAGTATATACAGGGTTGGGAAGACTGAAGCTTTCTTT. Its protein is CASSIYRVGKTEAFF.

The chain combines TRBV2 with TRBJ2-7, with D tentatively TRBD2 (5 bases). The CDR3 totals 14 residues. Germline values: CDR1 SNHLY, CDR2 FYNNEI. With 6 bases removed from V and 0 bases from J, the gap between germline ends came to 12 bases. CDR3: CASRERLSSYEQYF. For the CDR3, the DNA is TGTGCCAGCAGGGAGAGACTAAGCTCCTACGAGCAGTACTTC.

The chain joins TRBV11-2 to TRBJ1-4, with 10 bases lining up with TRBD1. V trimming: 3 bases; J trimming: 8 bases; junction bases outside the gene matches: 3. The CDR3 runs 14 residues. CDR1 and CDR2 from the germline V gene are SGHAT and FQNNGV. Written as DNA, the CDR3 is TGTGCCAGCAGCTTCGGGACAGGGGCCGAAAAACTGTTTTTT. Translated, it gives CASSFGTGAEKLFF.

This clone came up once. J is TRBJ1-4 and V is TRBV27; no clear D gene. This CDR3 contains 13 residues. CDR1 is MNHEY and CDR2 is SMNVEV in the germline V gene (reference sequence). V was trimmed by 1 base and J by 3 bases, leaving 3 bases between them. This CDR3 is CASSLFANEKLFF. CDR3 coding DNA: TGTGCCAGCAGTTTATTCGCTAATGAAAAACTGTTTTTT.

The rearrangement links TRBV18 to TRBJ1-1, with 11 bases matching TRBD1. Germline V gives CDR1 KGHSH, CDR2 LQKENI. This CDR3 is 17 amino acids long. Trimming cost V 5 bases and J 0 bases; bases outside gene matches: 8. As DNA, the CDR3 is TGTGCCAGCTCAATGGGACAGGGGGGCCTCATGAACACTGAAGCTTTCTTT. Protein sequence: CASSMGQGGLMNTEAFF.